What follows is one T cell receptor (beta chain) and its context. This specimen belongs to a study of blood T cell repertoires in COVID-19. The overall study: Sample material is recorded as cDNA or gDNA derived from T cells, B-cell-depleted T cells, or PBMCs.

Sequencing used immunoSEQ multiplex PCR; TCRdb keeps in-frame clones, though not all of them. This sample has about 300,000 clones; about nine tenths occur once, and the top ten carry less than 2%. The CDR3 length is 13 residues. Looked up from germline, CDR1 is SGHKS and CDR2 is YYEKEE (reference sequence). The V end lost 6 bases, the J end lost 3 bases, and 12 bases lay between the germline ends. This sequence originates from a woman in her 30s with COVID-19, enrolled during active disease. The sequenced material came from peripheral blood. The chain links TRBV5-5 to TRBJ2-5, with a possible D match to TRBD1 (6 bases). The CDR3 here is CASTTGQKETQYF. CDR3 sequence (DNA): TGTGCCAGCACCACCGGACAGAAAGAGACCCAGTACTTC.